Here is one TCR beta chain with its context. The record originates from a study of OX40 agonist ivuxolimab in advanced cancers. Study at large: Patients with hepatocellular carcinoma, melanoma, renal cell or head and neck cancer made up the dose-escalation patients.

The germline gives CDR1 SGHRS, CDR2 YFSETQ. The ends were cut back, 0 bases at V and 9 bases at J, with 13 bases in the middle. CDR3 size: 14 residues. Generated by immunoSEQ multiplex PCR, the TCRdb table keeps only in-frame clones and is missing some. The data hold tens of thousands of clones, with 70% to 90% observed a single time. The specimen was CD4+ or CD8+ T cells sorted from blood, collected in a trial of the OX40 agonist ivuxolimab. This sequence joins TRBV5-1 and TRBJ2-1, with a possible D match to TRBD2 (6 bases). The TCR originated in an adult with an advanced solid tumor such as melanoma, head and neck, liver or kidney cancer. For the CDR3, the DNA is TGCGCCAGCAGCTTGGAAACTAGCTACGGTGAGCAGTTCTTC. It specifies CASSLETSYGEQFF.